The 8 T cell receptor beta chains listed next were all sequenced from one sample in a study of regulatory T cells in long-lasting Graves disease. Through Arm-PCR of CDR3 regions and iRepertoire HTBI primers, TCR beta libraries were built. TCRdb re-called the multiplex PCR reads through MiXCR, storing one row per CDR3 protein. The sample consists of 400,000 to 650,000 distinct CDR3 sequences, 16% of them appearing once. Time point specified: newly diagnosed GD, antithyroid drugs for less than 3 months. Extracted RNA from PBMCs served as the source of the TCR library. The same specimen was also included in a second study, on T cells in Graves' hyperthyroidism and ophthalmopathy.

Material: peripheral blood mononuclear cells (PBMCs), obtained at new diagnosis, from a patient treated with antithyroid drugs. The receptor source for this set is a woman aged 35-65 years with Graves disease.

The sample holds many counts of this clonotype. CDR3 sequence (DNA): TGCAGCGTTGTCCCAGGGCCTAACACTGAAGCTTTCTTT. It is translated as CSVVPGPNTEAFF. The J gene is TRBJ1-1, the V gene TRBV29-1; maybe TRBD1 (5 bases). From germline, CDR1 is SQVTM and CDR2 ANQGSEA. Between the trimmed V and J ends, which lost 4 bases and 2 bases, there was a span of 11 bases. The CDR3 sequence is 13 residues long.

This clonotype was recorded many times. The chain is built from TRBV7-3 and TRBJ2-3, with TRBD2 as a possible D gene (6 bases). V was pared by 5 bases and J by 7 bases, with 13 bases between. Germline loops: CDR1 SGHTA, CDR2 FQGTGA. The CDR3 length is 13 residues. CDR3 residues: CASSTSGGNTQYF. The CDR3 bases are TGTGCCAGCAGCACAAGTGGGGGGAATACGCAGTATTTT.

CDR3 sequence reads: CASRGATGGAEKLFF. CDR3 coding DNA: TGTGCCAGTAGAGGAGCTACAGGGGGGGCTGAAAAACTGTTTTTT. This chain links TRBV19 with TRBJ1-4; 8 nucleotides align to TRBD1. Germline V gene sequence: CDR1 LNHDA, CDR2 SQIVND (reference sequence). V lost 6 bases to trimming and J lost 7 bases; unmatched junction nucleotides: 10. The CDR3 totals 15 residues.

This clonotype has just a few counts. This chain uses TRBV27 with TRBJ1-2; D gene uncertain. The CDR3 sequence is 14 residues long. V was shortened by 6 bases and J by 0 bases, with 11 bases between the two germline ends. Germline V gene data show CDR1 as MNHEY and CDR2 as SMNVEV (reference sequence). CDR3 amino acids: CASSPDGANYGYTF. CDR3 sequence (DNA): TGTGCCAGCAGCCCCGACGGAGCTAACTATGGCTACACCTTC.

This clonotype was recorded a few times. V is TRBV28 and J is TRBJ2-3; possible D gene TRBD2, 5 bases. The CDR3 consists of 14 residues. V shed 6 bases and J shed 11 bases, with 21 bases lying between them. Looked up from germline, CDR1 is MDHEN and CDR2 is SYDVKM. CDR3 nucleotides: TGTGCCAGCAGGAATGCAGTGTTAGCGCCTGTGCAGTATTTT. Amino acids: CASRNAVLAPVQYF.

The sample holds a few counts of this clonotype. The genes are TRBV5-4 and TRBJ1-6; 7 bases agree with TRBD1. V lost 0 bases and J lost 8; bases outside the gene matches: 5. The germline V gene encodes CDR1 SGHNT and CDR2 YYREEE (reference sequence). The CDR3 consists of 15 residues. The CDR3 loop is CASSLVGGSDSPLHF. The CDR3 DNA is TGTGCCAGCAGCTTGGTAGGGGGCAGTGATTCACCCCTCCACTTT.

This clonotype was found many times. The gene calls are TRBV6-1 and TRBJ1-2; 8 bases fit TRBD1. The CDR3 has 15 amino acids. Germline V gene lookup returns CDR1 MNHNS and CDR2 SASEGT. V shed 2 bases, J shed 1 base, and the junction held 3 bases outside the gene matches. The CDR3 nucleotides read TGTGCCAGCAGTGAACAGGGGGCGCATAACTATGGCTACACCTTC. As protein: CASSEQGAHNYGYTF.

This clonotype has a count of ten or more. The chain employs TRBV3-1 and TRBJ1-6, with D perhaps matching TRBD1 (6 bases). Trimming left V 0 bases short and J 10 bases short, with 13 bases between. The CDR3 spans 15 residues. The V gene's germline CDR1 is LGHDT and CDR2 YNNKEL (reference sequence). CDR3 region: CASSQDAVGGSPLHF. Written as DNA, the CDR3 is TGTGCCAGCAGCCAAGATGCGGTAGGGGGATCACCCCTCCACTTT.